The next 2 T cell receptor beta chains were all read from a single sample in a study of T cells in tuberculosis. Thawed, overnight-rested PBMC were stained with GMM-loaded CD1B tetramer, viability dye and anti-CD3, then sorted. The CD1B tetramers carried C32 glucose monomycolate purified from Rhodococcus equi. TCRdb's copy holds only in-frame clones and misses some; the assay was immunoSEQ multiplex PCR. The sample has approximately 58,000 clones; roughly 88% are singletons. Sequencing was performed on CD1b-GMM tetramer-negative cells sorted from PBMCs. The source is an adult woman with latent tuberculosis.

The chain joins TRBV21-1 to TRBJ1-3; the table's D gene call, TRBD1, was not cross checked with the DNA. TRBV21-1 has pseudogene status. The CDR3 consists of 15 residues. The CDR3 reads CASSIQFPSGNTIYF. CDR3 DNA sequence: TGTGCCAGCAGCATACAGTTCCCCTCTGGAAACACCATATATTTT.

The chain recombines TRBV2 with TRBJ2-5; no definite D call. The tail of the sequence fits TRBJ2-7 better, so the J call may be wrong. The germline CDR1 and CDR2 sequences are SNHLY and FYNNEI. There are 12 residues in the CDR3. CDR3 DNA sequence: TGTGCCAGCAGTGAAGGTAGTTACGAGCAGTACTTC. Translated: CASSEGSYEQYF.